This record concerns one T cell receptor (beta chain) sequence. The record originates from a study of blood T cell repertoires in COVID-19. Study summary: PBMCs, B-cell-depleted T cells, or T cells provided the cDNA or gDNA that made up the material.

The germline gives CDR1 SGHVS, CDR2 FQNEAQ. The CDR3 length is 17 residues. V dropped 0 bases and J dropped 5; count of bases not matched to a gene: 7. In the study's own analysis: Amplification with reference gene primers provided the estimates of nucleated cell counts. TCRdb's table, derived via immunoSEQ multiplex PCR, lists solely in-frame clones and lacks some. V and J calls and clone size are as listed in that table; D and trimming were resolved from the DNA. The sample has 150,000 or so clones, 80% to 90% seen once; the top ten hold over 10%. Those enrolled in Seattle joined during active infection and were followed longitudinally afterward.

The sample comprised peripheral blood. The clonotype was recovered from a man younger than 35 with COVID-19, enrolled during active disease. The V call is TRBV7-8, the J call TRBJ1-4; 9 bases map to TRBD1. CDR3 amino acids: CASSLARFDRGNEKLFF. CDR3 coding DNA: TGTGCCAGCAGCTTAGCTCGGTTCGACAGGGGGAATGAAAAACTGTTTTTT.